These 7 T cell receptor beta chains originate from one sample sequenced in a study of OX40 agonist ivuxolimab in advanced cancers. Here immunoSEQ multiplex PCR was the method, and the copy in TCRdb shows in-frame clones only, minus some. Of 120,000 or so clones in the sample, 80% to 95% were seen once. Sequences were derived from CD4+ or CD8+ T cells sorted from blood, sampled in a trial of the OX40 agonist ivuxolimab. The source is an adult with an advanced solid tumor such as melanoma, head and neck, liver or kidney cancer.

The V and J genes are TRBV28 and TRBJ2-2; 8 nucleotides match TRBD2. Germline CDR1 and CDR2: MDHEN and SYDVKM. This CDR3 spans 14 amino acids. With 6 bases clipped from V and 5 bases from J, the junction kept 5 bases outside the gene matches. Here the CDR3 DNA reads TGTGCCAGCAGACTAGCGGACTTTACCGGGGAGCTGTTTTTT. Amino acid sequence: CASRLADFTGELFF.

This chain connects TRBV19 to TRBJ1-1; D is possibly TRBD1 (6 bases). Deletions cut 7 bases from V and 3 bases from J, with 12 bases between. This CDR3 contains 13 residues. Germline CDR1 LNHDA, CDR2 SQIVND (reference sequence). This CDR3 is CASKTGTDTEAFF. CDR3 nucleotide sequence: TGTGCCAGTAAAACAGGGACGGACACTGAAGCTTTCTTT.

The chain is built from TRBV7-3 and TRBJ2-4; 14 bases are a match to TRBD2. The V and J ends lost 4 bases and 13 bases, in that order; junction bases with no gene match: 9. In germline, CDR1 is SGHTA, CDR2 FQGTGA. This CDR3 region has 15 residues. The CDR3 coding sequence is TGTGCCAGCAGCTCAAGTGGGACTAGCGGGAGTCGCCAGTACTTC. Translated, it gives CASSSSGTSGSRQYF.

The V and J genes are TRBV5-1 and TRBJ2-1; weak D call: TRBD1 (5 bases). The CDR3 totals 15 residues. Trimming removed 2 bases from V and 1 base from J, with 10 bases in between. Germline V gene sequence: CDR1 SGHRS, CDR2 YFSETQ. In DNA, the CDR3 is TGCGCCAGCAGCTTCGTGGGGCAGTCCTACAATGAGCAGTTCTTC. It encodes CASSFVGQSYNEQFF.

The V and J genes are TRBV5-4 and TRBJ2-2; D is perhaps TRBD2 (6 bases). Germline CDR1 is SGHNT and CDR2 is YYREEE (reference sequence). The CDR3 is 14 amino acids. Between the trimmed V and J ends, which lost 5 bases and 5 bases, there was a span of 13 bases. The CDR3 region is CASREGPGTGELFF. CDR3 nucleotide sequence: TGTGCCAGCAGGGAGGGACCGGGGACCGGGGAGCTGTTTTTT.

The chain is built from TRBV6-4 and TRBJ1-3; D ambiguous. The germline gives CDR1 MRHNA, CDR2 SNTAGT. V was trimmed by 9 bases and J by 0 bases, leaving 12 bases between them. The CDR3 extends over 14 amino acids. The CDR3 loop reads CARPTCHSGNTIYF. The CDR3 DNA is TGTGCCAGACCTACTTGCCACTCTGGAAACACCATATATTTT.

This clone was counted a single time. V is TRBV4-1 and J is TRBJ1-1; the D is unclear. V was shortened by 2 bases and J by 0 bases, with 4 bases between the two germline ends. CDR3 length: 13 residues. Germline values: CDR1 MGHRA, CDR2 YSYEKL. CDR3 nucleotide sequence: TGCGCCAGCAGCCAACCTGTGAACACTGAAGCTTTCTTT. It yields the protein CASSQPVNTEAFF.